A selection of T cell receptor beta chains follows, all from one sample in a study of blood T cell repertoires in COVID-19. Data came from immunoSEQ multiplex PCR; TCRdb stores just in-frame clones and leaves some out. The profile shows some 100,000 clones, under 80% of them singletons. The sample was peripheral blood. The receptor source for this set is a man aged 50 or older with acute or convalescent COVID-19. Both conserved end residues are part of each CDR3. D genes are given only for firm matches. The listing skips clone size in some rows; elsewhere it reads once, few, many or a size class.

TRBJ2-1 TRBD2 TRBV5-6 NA CASSSRREEVF TGTGCCAGCAGCTCCCGGCGGGAGGAGGTCTTC
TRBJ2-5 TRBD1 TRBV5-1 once CASSLTGTGAGETQYF TGCGCCAGCAGCTTAACCGGGACAGGGGCGGGGGAGACCCAGTACTTC
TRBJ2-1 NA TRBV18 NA CASSPRGPTRSYNEQFF TGTGCCAGCTCACCTCGCGGGCCTACCCGCTCCTACAATGAGCAGTTCTTC
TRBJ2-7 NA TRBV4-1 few CASSQKGLPSYEQYF TGCGCCAGCAGCCAAAAGGGACTGCCCTCCTACGAGCAGTACTTC
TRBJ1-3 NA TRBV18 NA CASSPDYGGNTIYF TGTGCCAGCTCACCAGATTACGGTGGAAACACCATATATTTT
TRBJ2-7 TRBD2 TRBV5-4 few CASSNLAGYDEQYF TGTGCCAGCAGCAACCTAGCGGGATACGACGAGCAGTACTTC
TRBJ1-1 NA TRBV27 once CASSTGFMNTEAFF TGTGCCAGCAGTACAGGGTTTATGAACACTGAAGCTTTCTTT
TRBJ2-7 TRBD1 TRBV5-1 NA CASSARGFTDHEQYF TGCGCCAGCAGCGCCAGGGGGTTTACAGACCACGAGCAGTACTTC
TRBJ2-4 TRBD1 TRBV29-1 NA CSVDLGQVNSNIQYF TGCAGCGTTGACTTGGGACAGGTGAATTCGAACATTCAGTACTTC
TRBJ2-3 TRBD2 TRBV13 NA CASSLGLAGGTITDTQYF TGTGCCAGCAGCCTAGGACTAGCGGGAGGTACCATCACAGATACGCAGTATTTT
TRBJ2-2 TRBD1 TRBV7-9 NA CASTSGTGGSGGELFF TGTGCCAGCACCTCCGGGACAGGGGGCTCCGGCGGGGAGCTGTTTTTT
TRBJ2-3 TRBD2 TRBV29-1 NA CSVGLAGGRGDTQYF TGCAGCGTCGGTCTAGCGGGGGGGCGGGGAGATACGCAGTATTTT
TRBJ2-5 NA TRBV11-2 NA CASSPIRGGQETQYF TGTGCCAGCAGCCCCATTAGAGGGGGTCAAGAGACCCAGTACTTC
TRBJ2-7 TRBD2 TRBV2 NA CATKSGTSGPYEQYF TGTGCCACCAAATCAGGGACTAGCGGACCCTACGAGCAGTACTTC
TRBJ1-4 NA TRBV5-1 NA CASSFGGESEKLFF TGCGCCAGCAGCTTTGGTGGAGAGTCTGAAAAACTGTTTTTT
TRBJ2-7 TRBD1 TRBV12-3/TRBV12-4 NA CASSFDRGHEQYF TGTGCCAGCAGTTTTGACAGGGGACACGAGCAGTACTTC
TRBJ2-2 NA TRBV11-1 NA CASSLVAGGGTGELFF TGTGCCAGCAGCTTAGTAGCCGGGGGAGGCACCGGGGAGCTGTTTTTT
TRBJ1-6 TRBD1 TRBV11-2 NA CASSSWDRAIEPPLHF TGTGCCAGCAGCTCCTGGGACAGGGCAATCGAGCCACCCCTCCACTTT
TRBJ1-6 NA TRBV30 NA CAWAAGPQRPLHF TGTGCCTGGGCGGCGGGCCCGCAAAGGCCCCTCCACTTT
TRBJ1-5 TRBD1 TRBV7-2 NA CASSLRQGPNQPQHF TGTGCCAGCAGCTTACGACAGGGGCCAAATCAGCCCCAGCATTTT
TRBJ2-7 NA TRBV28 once CASGGAGSVEQYF TGTGCCAGCGGGGGGGCAGGGTCGGTCGAGCAGTACTTC
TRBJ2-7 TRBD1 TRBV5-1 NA CASSRGLGGYEQYF TGCGCCAGCTCTAGGGGGCTAGGGGGCTACGAGCAGTACTTC
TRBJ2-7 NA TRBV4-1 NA CASSQSSAEGDEQYF TGCGCCAGCAGCCAATCTAGCGCCGAGGGCGACGAGCAGTACTTC
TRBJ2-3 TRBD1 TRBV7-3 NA CASSPDRGHVDTQYF TGTGCCAGCAGTCCGGACAGGGGGCATGTAGATACGCAGTATTTT
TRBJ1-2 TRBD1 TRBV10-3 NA CAISARQGRDYGYTF TGTGCCATCAGTGCCCGACAGGGACGGGACTATGGCTACACCTTC
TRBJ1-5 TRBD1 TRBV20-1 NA CSASEDRASNQPQHF TGCAGTGCTAGTGAAGACAGGGCCAGCAATCAGCCCCAGCATTTT
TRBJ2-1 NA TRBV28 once CASSTGLQFF TGTGCCAGCAGTACGGGACTTCAGTTCTTC
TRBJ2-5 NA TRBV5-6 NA CASSFDTGVETQYF TGTGCCAGCAGCTTCGATACGGGAGTGGAGACCCAGTACTTC
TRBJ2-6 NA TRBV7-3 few CASSSGVSGANVLTF TGTGCCAGCAGCTCCGGAGTTTCTGGGGCCAACGTCCTGACTTTC
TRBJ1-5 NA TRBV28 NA CASSLSQPQHF TGTGCCAGCAGTTTAAGCCAGCCCCAGCATTTT
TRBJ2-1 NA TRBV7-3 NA CASRGTGLLFDEQFF TGTGCCAGCAGGGGAACGGGACTCCTTTTCGATGAGCAGTTCTTC
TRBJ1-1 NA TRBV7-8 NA CASSLAAGITEAFF TGTGCCAGCAGCTTAGCGGCAGGGATCACTGAAGCTTTCTTT
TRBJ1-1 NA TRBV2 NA CASSEAERMNTEAFF TGTGCCAGCAGTGAAGCGGAGCGCATGAACACTGAAGCTTTCTTT
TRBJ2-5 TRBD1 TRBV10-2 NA CASSDVHRGQGETQYF TGCGCCAGCAGTGACGTACACAGGGGGCAAGGAGAGACCCAGTACTTC
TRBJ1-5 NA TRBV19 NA CASSTQGGNQPQHF TGTGCCAGTAGTACTCAGGGCGGCAATCAGCCCCAGCATTTT
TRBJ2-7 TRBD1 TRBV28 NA CASSFVTGMYEQYF TGTGCCAGCAGTTTCGTGACAGGGATGTACGAGCAGTACTTC
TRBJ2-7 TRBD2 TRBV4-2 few CASSPMGGLAGVEQYF TGTGCCAGCAGCCCCATGGGGGGACTAGCGGGGGTCGAGCAGTACTTC
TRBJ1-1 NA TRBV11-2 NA CASSYYRETEAFF TGTGCCAGCAGTTATTACAGGGAAACTGAAGCTTTCTTT
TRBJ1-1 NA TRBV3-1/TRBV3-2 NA CASSHQGGGTEAFF TGTGCCAGCAGCCACCAGGGAGGTGGCACTGAAGCTTTCTTT
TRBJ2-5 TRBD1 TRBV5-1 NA CASSTTGKETQYF TGCGCCAGCAGCACGACAGGGAAAGAGACCCAGTACTTC
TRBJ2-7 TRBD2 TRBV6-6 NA CASRPSGGIDEQYF TGTGCCAGCAGACCGAGCGGGGGGATCGACGAGCAGTACTTC